This paragraph reports one T cell receptor (beta chain). Its specificity is unknown. These data belong to a study of response to subunit inactivated influenza vaccine. Study-wide findings and caveats: That few new T cells are recruited by each seasonal influenza vaccination was the authors' suggestion.

TCRdb reprocessed the RT-PCR reads via MiXCR and lists one record per CDR3 protein. In the table there are 300,000 to 350,000 distinct CDR3 sequences, about a fifth of which are singletons. With 7 bases clipped from V and 5 bases from J, the junction kept 8 bases outside the gene matches. The CDR3 runs 13 residues. Germline V gene data show CDR1 as SQVTM and CDR2 as ANQGSEA. The sequence derives from a man aged 50 to 75 who received an inactivated influenza vaccine. The J gene is TRBJ2-7, the V gene TRBV29-1; 10 bases map to TRBD1. The source material was PBMCs from blood, sampled about 19 months after vaccination. CDR3 loop: CSGTGTGVHEQYF. The CDR3, as DNA: TGCAGCGGGACCGGGACAGGGGTCCACGAGCAGTACTTC.